The 2 T cell receptor beta chains listed next were all sequenced from one sample in a study of immune evolution from preneoplasia to lung adenocarcinoma. Measured with immunoSEQ multiplex PCR; TCRdb has only the in-frame clones, and not every one. The sample contains about 11,000 clones, 76% of which appear only once. Specimen: FFPE normal lung tissue adjacent to the tumor. Source of these receptors: a person aged 55 to 75 with lung adenocarcinoma. Some clones in this sample may be carry-over from other donors' samples.

This clone is categorized as medium-sized. The chain is built from TRBV11-2 and TRBJ2-7, with a possible D match to TRBD2 (6 bases). The ends were cut back, 5 bases at V and 0 bases at J, with 17 bases in the middle. The CDR3 runs 16 residues. Germline assignment: CDR1 SGHAT and CDR2 FQNNGV. The CDR3: CASSRDQGLLSYEQYF. The CDR3 DNA sequence: TGTGCCAGCAGCCGAGACCAGGGACTTCTCTCCTACGAGCAGTACTTC.

V usage is TRBV28 and J usage is TRBJ2-1, with 10 bases matching TRBD2. CDR3 length: 14 amino acids. V lost 8 bases to trimming and J lost 8 bases; unmatched junction nucleotides: 9. Germline CDR1 is MDHEN and CDR2 is SYDVKM. CDR3 in amino acids: CASPPAGGWDEQFF. The CDR3 DNA is TGTGCCAGCCCCCCAGCGGGAGGGTGGGATGAGCAGTTCTTC. Supplemented by reference TRBV28 and TRBJ2-1, the full variable domain reads DVKVTQSSRYLVKRTGEKVFLECVQDMDHENMFWYRQDPGLGLRLIYFSYDVKMKEKGDIPEGYSVSREKKERFSLILESASTNQTSMYLCASPPAGGWDEQFFGPGTRLTVL.